Following are 31 T cell receptor beta chains from one sample sequenced in a study of resident and recirculating memory T cells in vitiligo. Sequencing was performed with immunoSEQ multiplex PCR; in TCRdb, only in-frame clones are kept and a portion is missing. The table has roughly 76,000 clones, about nine tenths seen once; the top ten hold 4.9%. What was sequenced was blood. The receptors were gathered from a male donor with vitiligo.

The V gene is TRBV9, the J gene TRBJ2-3, with 9 bases fitting TRBD2. This CDR3 spans 15 amino acids. The germline V gene has CDR1 SGDLS and CDR2 YYNGEE. The V and J ends lost 4 bases and 2 bases, in that order; junction bases with no gene match: 5. CDR3: CASSPRLAATDTQYF. The CDR3 DNA reads TGTGCCAGCAGCCCGCGACTAGCGGCCACAGATACGCAGTATTTT.

The chain recombines TRBV27 with TRBJ2-2; D perhaps matches TRBD2 (6 bases). Trimming left V 5 bases short and J 3 bases short, with 16 bases between. Germline CDR1 MNHEY, CDR2 SMNVEV (reference sequence). This CDR3 is built from 16 residues. CDR3 nucleotide sequence: TGTGCCAGCAGTACTCGCTCCCGGAGGGACACCGGGGAGCTGTTTTTT. It encodes CASSTRSRRDTGELFF.

This chain joins TRBV19 and TRBJ1-3, with TRBD1 as a possible D gene (6 bases). The CDR3 runs to 16 residues. CDR1 LNHDA and CDR2 SQIVND come from the germline V gene (reference sequence). V lost 1 base and J lost 1, with 11 bases in between. CDR3 protein: CASSIAGHQSGNTIYF. DNA for the CDR3: TGTGCCAGTAGTATAGCGGGACACCAATCTGGAAACACCATATATTTT.

This rearrangement joins TRBV29-1 to TRBJ2-7; unclear D gene. The germline gives CDR1 SQVTM, CDR2 ANQGSEA. The CDR3 is made up of 10 amino acids. Trimming removed 1 base at V and 7 bases at J, with 5 bases between. In nucleotides, the CDR3 is TGCAGCGTTGAAGCCGGGGAGCAGTACTTC. Encoded protein: CSVEAGEQYF.

The V and J genes are TRBV19 and TRBJ2-5; D uncertain. V lost 1 base and J lost 1, with 13 bases in between. This CDR3 comprises 16 residues. CDR1 LNHDA and CDR2 SQIVND come from the germline V gene (reference sequence). The CDR3 DNA is TGTGCCAGTAGTATAGTTGGGTACCGGAGCCAAGAGACCCAGTACTTC. Translation: CASSIVGYRSQETQYF.

V gene TRBV2 combines with J gene TRBJ2-1; the match to TRBD1 covers 10 bases. The CDR3 contains 16 residues. Germline trimming cut 0 bases from V and 9 bases from J; bases unmatched to any gene: 8. CDR1 is SNHLY, CDR2 FYNNEI, per germline. CDR3 protein: CASSEAWDRGLGEQFF. The DNA of the CDR3 is TGTGCCAGCAGTGAAGCCTGGGACAGGGGATTAGGTGAGCAGTTCTTC.

This chain links TRBV2 with TRBJ1-1; 7 nucleotides match TRBD1. The CDR3 runs 13 residues. Trimming cost V 4 bases and J 10 bases; bases outside gene matches: 9. The germline CDR1 and CDR2 sequences are SNHLY and FYNNEI. CDR3 DNA sequence: TGTGCCAGCAGTGTAGAGGACAGGCGCAGAGCTTTCTTT. It codes for CASSVEDRRRAFF.

In the case of this clone: This same CDR3 is encoded by further DNA sequences in the sample. The chain has TRBV28 and TRBJ1-2; D may be TRBD1 (5 bases). With 6 bases removed from V and 8 bases from J, the gap between germline ends came to 10 bases. The CDR3 loop spans 11 amino acids. Germline CDR1 MDHEN, CDR2 SYDVKM. The CDR3 protein is CASSIGGGYTF. The CDR3 DNA reads TGTGCCAGCAGCATCGGGGGGGGCTACACCTTC.

The V call is TRBV2, the J call TRBJ1-1, with TRBD1 identical over 7 bases. Per germline, CDR1 SNHLY and CDR2 FYNNEI. V lost 10 bases and J lost 4; bases outside the gene matches: 15. This CDR3 spans 15 amino acids. CDR3 bases: TGTGCCACTAAGGGGGACAGTATGGGGATCACTGAAGCTTTCTTT. This sequence encodes CATKGDSMGITEAFF. Full variable domain (missing parts from reference TRBV2 and TRBJ1-1): EPEVTQTPSHQVTQMGQEVILRCVPISNHLYFYWYRQILGQKVEFLVSFYNNEISEKSEIFDDQFSVERPDGSNFTLKIRSTKLEDSAMYFCATKGDSMGITEAFFGQGTRLTVV.

The rearrangement uses TRBV29-1 and TRBJ2-3; 10 bases fit TRBD2. Germline assignment: CDR1 SQVTM and CDR2 ANQGSEA. The CDR3 has 17 residues. Losses at the gene ends were 0 bases for V and 1 base for J; bases not matched to a gene: 7. The CDR3 region is CSVEDTHLAGGTDTQYF. The CDR3 nucleotides read TGCAGCGTTGAAGATACCCATCTAGCGGGGGGCACAGATACGCAGTATTTT.

This chain links TRBV4-3 with TRBJ2-7; TRBD2 might be the D (7 bases). The V end lost 6 bases, the J end lost 4 bases, and 25 bases lay between the germline ends. CDR1 is LGHNA and CDR2 is YSLEER in the germline V gene. CDR3 length: 17 amino acids. The CDR3 protein is CASRTISSGGGRYEQYF. The CDR3 region has the DNA TGCGCCAGCAGAACTATTTCTAGCGGTGGGGGGCGGTACGAGCAGTACTTC.

This clone has only one observation. The V call is TRBV7-2, the J call TRBJ2-3; maybe TRBD1 (5 bases). The V and J ends lost 1 base and 2 bases respectively, with 16 bases between them. The CDR3 extends over 17 amino acids. Germline V gene sequence: CDR1 SGHTA, CDR2 FQGNSA. In DNA form, the CDR3 reads TGTGCCAGCAGCTTAGAGATAGTGGACACCTACACAGATACGCAGTATTTT. Amino acids: CASSLEIVDTYTDTQYF.

The chain couples TRBV28 to TRBJ2-3; 9 positions agree with TRBD1. Germline V gene data show CDR1 as MDHEN and CDR2 as SYDVKM. The J segment lost 4 bases and the V segment lost 5 bases, leaving 7 bases of the junction unmatched. This CDR3 comprises 15 residues. The CDR3 coding sequence is TGTGCCAGCAGTCCTAACAGGGGGCGCGCAGATACGCAGTATTTT. It is translated as CASSPNRGRADTQYF. Supplemented by reference TRBV28 and TRBJ2-3, the full variable domain reads DVKVTQSSRYLVKRTGEKVFLECVQDMDHENMFWYRQDPGLGLRLIYFSYDVKMKEKGDIPEGYSVSREKKERFSLILESASTNQTSMYLCASSPNRGRADTQYFGPGTRLTVL.

The chain couples TRBV28 to TRBJ2-3, with D possibly matching TRBD1 (5 bases). V lost 3 bases and J 3 bases, leaving 13 bases between the germline ends. The CDR3 length is 15 residues. CDR1 is MDHEN, CDR2 SYDVKM, per germline. CDR3 in amino acids: CASSLSSPGTDTQYF. Here the CDR3 DNA reads TGTGCCAGCAGTTTGTCGAGTCCAGGGACAGATACGCAGTATTTT.

Of note for this clone: Sequence at one end of the junction differs from germline and may be a read error. J is TRBJ2-5 and V is TRBV5-6; 7 nucleotides agree with TRBD2. The CDR3 is made up of 15 amino acids. Germline V CDR1 and CDR2: SGHDT, YYEEEE. The CDR3 loop is CASRARDYYQEAQYF. The CDR3, as DNA: TGTGCCAGCAGGGCCCGGGACTACTACCAAGAGGCCCAGTACTTC.

V gene TRBV6-4 combines with J gene TRBJ1-4; D not resolved. The CDR3 is made up of 14 amino acids. Germline V gives CDR1 MRHNA, CDR2 SNTAGT. Trimming cost V 7 bases and J 10 bases, with 19 bases left between them. The CDR3, as DNA: TGTGCCAGCATTAGGAGGAGGTCGGGAGGAAAACTGTTTTTT. Encoded protein: CASIRRRSGGKLFF.

To note about this clone: Different DNA sequences within this sample yield the same CDR3. The chain recombines TRBV18 with TRBJ1-1; D remains ambiguous. The CDR3 is 13 amino acids. Trimming pared 2 bases from V and 3 bases from J, leaving 7 bases between. Per the germline V gene, CDR1 is KGHSH and CDR2 is LQKENI. The CDR3 bases are TGTGCCAGCTCACCAAGTCGGGACACTGAAGCTTTCTTT. Translating gives CASSPSRDTEAFF.

The chain combines TRBV27 with TRBJ2-5, with 16 bases lining up with TRBD2. The CDR3 runs to 18 residues. V was pared by 8 bases and J by 5 bases, with 14 bases of the junction left unmatched. Germline V gives CDR1 MNHEY, CDR2 SMNVEV (reference sequence). The CDR3 bases are TGTGCCAGCGCCACCAGGGGACTAGCGGGGGGGCCATGGGAGACCCAGTACTTC. Translation: CASATRGLAGGPWETQYF.

The count of this clone is one. Germline is not matched at one junction end, which may reflect a read error. V usage is TRBV7-9 and J usage is TRBJ2-7, with 8 bases lining up with TRBD1. CDR3 length: 12 amino acids. Germline V gene lookup returns CDR1 SEHNR and CDR2 FQNEAQ (reference sequence). The CDR3 loop is CASSFTGGHPKF. The CDR3 DNA reads TGTGCCAGCAGCTTCACAGGGGGGCACCCTAAGTTC.

This clone has a handful of counts. This chain links TRBV29-1 with TRBJ1-1; D possibly corresponds to TRBD1 (5 bases). The CDR3 is 13 residues long. CDR1 SQVTM and CDR2 ANQGSEA come from the germline V gene. Trimming cost V 5 bases and J 1 base, with 11 bases left between them. The CDR3 sequence is CSVPGLRNTEAFF. DNA of the CDR3: TGCAGCGTTCCGGGACTCCGGAACACTGAAGCTTTCTTT.

The J gene is TRBJ2-2, the V gene TRBV7-8; D uncertain. Germline loops: CDR1 SGHVS, CDR2 FQNEAQ. The V and J ends lost 7 bases and 8 bases respectively, with 8 bases between them. The CDR3 loop spans 11 amino acids. The CDR3 spells CASTVQGELFF. DNA of the CDR3: TGTGCCAGCACCGTTCAGGGGGAGCTGTTTTTT.

This chain uses TRBV5-4 with TRBJ1-1, with a weak D call TRBD1 (6 bases). The CDR3 sequence is 13 residues long. Germline V gene sequence: CDR1 SGHNT, CDR2 YYREEE (reference sequence). V was clipped by 4 bases and J by 1 base, with 8 bases between them. This chain's CDR3 is CASSRTENTEAFF. CDR3 in DNA: TGTGCCAGCAGCAGGACAGAGAACACTGAAGCTTTCTTT.

The chain recombines TRBV12-5 with TRBJ2-3, with TRBD1 matching 10 bases. There are 20 residues in the CDR3. Germline CDR1 LGHNT, CDR2 FRNRAP. The J segment lost 2 bases and the V segment lost 0 bases, leaving 14 bases of the junction unmatched. The CDR3 loop reads CASGLVPLGDRGRNTDTQYF. DNA for the CDR3: TGTGCTAGTGGTTTGGTACCTTTGGGTGACAGGGGGCGGAACACAGATACGCAGTATTTT.

The chain couples TRBV18 to TRBJ2-2; 9 nucleotides align to TRBD2. The junction had 6 bases not matched to a gene; V was cut back by 3 bases and J by 7 bases. Germline CDR1 reads KGHSH; CDR2 reads LQKENI. The CDR3 extends over 15 amino acids. Here the CDR3 reads CASSPGLATGGELFF. CDR3 coding DNA: TGTGCCAGCTCACCGGGACTAGCAACCGGCGGGGAGCTGTTTTTT.

This chain uses TRBV14 with TRBJ1-1, with 9 bases identical to TRBD1. The CDR3 has 15 residues. Germline CDR1 and CDR2: SGHDN and FVKESK. V shed 4 bases and J 4 bases; nucleotides not matched to a gene: 7. CDR3 loop: CASSLTGGFVTEAFF. In DNA form, the CDR3 reads TGTGCCAGCAGCCTGACAGGGGGGTTTGTCACTGAAGCTTTCTTT.

The chain is built from TRBV18 and TRBJ1-2, with a weak D call TRBD1 (5 bases). CDR3 length: 14 amino acids. Deletions cut 2 bases from V and 2 bases from J, with 9 bases between. Germline assignment: CDR1 KGHSH and CDR2 LQKENI. This CDR3 reads CASSPMGQNYGYTF. The CDR3, as DNA: TGTGCCAGCTCACCAATGGGGCAAAACTATGGCTACACCTTC.

The J gene is TRBJ1-4, the V gene TRBV7-9, with D uncertain. Trimming shortened V by 7 bases and J by 4 bases, and 19 bases separated the two germline ends. This CDR3 comprises 16 residues. Germline lookup yields CDR1 SEHNR and CDR2 FQNEAQ (reference sequence). Written as DNA, the CDR3 is TGTGCCAGCACCACCTTTGAGGGTGCCCTTAATGAAAAACTGTTTTTT. The encoded protein is CASTTFEGALNEKLFF.

The rearrangement uses TRBV6-1 and TRBJ2-2; no clear D gene. Germline V gene sequence: CDR1 MNHNS, CDR2 SASEGT. The CDR3 spans 14 residues. V gave up 3 bases and J gave up 3 bases, with 8 bases separating them. The CDR3 nucleotides are TGTGCCAGCAGTGACTTATCCGACACCGGGGAGCTGTTTTTT. It translates to CASSDLSDTGELFF.

Here the CDR3 DNA reads TGCGCCAGCAGCTTGCAGGGGGGAGGCAGAAATGAAAAACTGTTTTTT. It codes for CASSLQGGGRNEKLFF. The V and J genes are TRBV5-1 and TRBJ1-4; 7 nucleotides line up with TRBD1. The J segment lost 5 bases and the V segment lost 1 base, leaving 8 bases of the junction unmatched. CDR1 and CDR2 (germline): SGHRS, YFSETQ. This CDR3 has 16 amino acids.

The chain combines TRBV19 with TRBJ2-7, with D tentatively TRBD1 (6 bases). This CDR3 region has 15 residues. The ends were cut back, 3 bases at V and 2 bases at J, with 14 bases in the middle. Germline CDR1 LNHDA, CDR2 SQIVND (reference sequence). Here the CDR3 reads CASSMIVRGPYEQYF. DNA of the CDR3: TGTGCCAGTAGTATGATTGTCAGGGGACCCTACGAGCAGTACTTC.

This chain uses TRBV5-6 with TRBJ1-4; 7 nucleotides match TRBD1. Germline lookup yields CDR1 SGHDT and CDR2 YYEEEE. The CDR3 contains 16 residues. V trimming: 1 base; J trimming: 4 bases; junction bases outside the gene matches: 7. The DNA of the CDR3 is TGTGCCAGCAGCTTGATATTAGGGGGCCTTAATGAAAAACTGTTTTTT. Encoded protein: CASSLILGGLNEKLFF.